This T cell receptor beta chain is from a study of OX40 agonist ivuxolimab in advanced cancers. There are 13 residues in the CDR3. Germline CDR1 is SGHTA and CDR2 is FQGTGA. V lost 0 bases to trimming and J lost 8 bases; unmatched junction nucleotides: 2. The method was immunoSEQ multiplex PCR; TCRdb's version includes in-frame clones alone and lacks a portion of them. The sample consists of over 65,000 clones, 75% to 90% of them appearing once. Notes on this clone: As yet, its antigen is unknown.

Whole-study results and caveats: Averaging showed that CD8+ T cells had more expanded clones than CD4+ did.

The J gene is TRBJ1-2, the V gene TRBV7-3; 8 bases fit TRBD1. The specimen was CD4+ or CD8+ T cells sorted from blood, collected in a trial of the OX40 agonist ivuxolimab. The source is an adult with an advanced solid tumor such as melanoma, head and neck, liver or kidney cancer. The CDR3 region is CASSLTQGAGYTF. In DNA form, the CDR3 reads TGTGCCAGCAGCTTAACGCAGGGGGCGGGCTACACCTTC.